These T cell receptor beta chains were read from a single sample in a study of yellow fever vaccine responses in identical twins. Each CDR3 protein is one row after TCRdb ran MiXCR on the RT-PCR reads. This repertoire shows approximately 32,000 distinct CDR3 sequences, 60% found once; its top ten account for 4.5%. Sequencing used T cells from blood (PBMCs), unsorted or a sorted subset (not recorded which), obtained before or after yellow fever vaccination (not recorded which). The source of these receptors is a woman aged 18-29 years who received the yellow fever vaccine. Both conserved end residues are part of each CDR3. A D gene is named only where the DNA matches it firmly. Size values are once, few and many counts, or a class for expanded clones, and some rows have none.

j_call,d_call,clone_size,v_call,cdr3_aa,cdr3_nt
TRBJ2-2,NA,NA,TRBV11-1,CASSHQNTGELFF,TGTGCCAGCAGCCACCAAAACACCGGGGAGCTGTTTTTT
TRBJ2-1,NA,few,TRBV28,CASSRIRDNEQFF,TGTGCCAGCAGCCGTATCCGGGACAATGAGCAGTTCTTC
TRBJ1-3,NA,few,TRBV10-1,CASSEFRDTRRNTIYF,TGCGCCAGCAGTGAGTTTCGGGACACCAGGAGAAACACCATATATTTT
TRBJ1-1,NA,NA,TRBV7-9,CTSSLDTEAFF,TGTACCAGCAGCTTGGATACTGAAGCTTTCTTT
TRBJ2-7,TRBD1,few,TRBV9,CASSLRQGWDEQYF,TGTGCCAGCAGCCTTCGACAGGGTTGGGACGAGCAGTACTTC
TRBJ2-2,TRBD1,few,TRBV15,CATSTGQGHGELFF,TGTGCCACCAGCACGGGACAGGGGCACGGGGAGCTGTTTTTT
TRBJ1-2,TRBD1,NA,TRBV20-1,CSAMTGSDYGYTF,TGCAGTGCCATGACAGGGTCGGACTATGGCTACACCTTC
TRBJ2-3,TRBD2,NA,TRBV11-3,CASSLYLAGARQGSDTQYF,TGTGCCAGCAGCTTATATCTAGCGGGGGCAAGGCAGGGTTCAGATACGCAGTATTTT
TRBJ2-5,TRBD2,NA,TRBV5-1,CASSLRLAGEWETQYF,TGCGCCAGCAGCTTGAGGCTAGCGGGAGAGTGGGAGACCCAGTACTTC
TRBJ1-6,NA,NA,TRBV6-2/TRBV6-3,CASSYSPWGTDNSPLHF,TGTGCCAGCAGTTACTCCCCGTGGGGGACCGATAATTCACCCCTCCACTTT
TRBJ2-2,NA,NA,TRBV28,CASSLGAATGELFF,TGTGCCAGCAGTTTAGGGGCAGCAACCGGGGAGCTGTTTTTT
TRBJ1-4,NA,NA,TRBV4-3,CASSPGLGGQGEKLFF,TGCGCCAGCAGCCCAGGGTTGGGGGGACAAGGTGAAAAACTGTTTTTT
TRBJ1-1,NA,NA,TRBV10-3,CAISAKTPMAEAFF,TGTGCCATCAGTGCGAAGACACCGATGGCTGAAGCTTTCTTT
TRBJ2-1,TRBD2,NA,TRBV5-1,CASSGTSGSLDEQFF,TGCGCCAGCAGCGGCACTAGCGGGAGTCTCGATGAGCAGTTCTTC
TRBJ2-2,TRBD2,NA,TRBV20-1,CSARDLAGASNTGELFF,TGCAGTGCTAGAGATCTAGCGGGAGCGTCGAACACCGGGGAGCTGTTTTTT
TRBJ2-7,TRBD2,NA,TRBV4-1,CASSHRQAGGSYEQYF,TGCGCCAGCAGCCACCGTCAAGCGGGAGGGTCCTACGAGCAGTACTTC
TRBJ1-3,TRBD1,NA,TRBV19,CASKGQGAAGNTIYF,TGTGCCAGTAAGGGACAGGGGGCCGCTGGAAACACCATATATTTT
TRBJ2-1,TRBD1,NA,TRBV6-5,CASSSQGAGSYNEQFF,TGTGCCAGCAGTTCACAGGGGGCGGGCTCCTACAATGAGCAGTTCTTC
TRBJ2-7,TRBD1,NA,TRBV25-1,CASKVQGAGEQYF,TGTGCCAGCAAAGTACAGGGGGCAGGCGAGCAGTACTTC
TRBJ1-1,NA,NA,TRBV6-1,CASKTQADSTEAFF,TGTGCCAGCAAGACCCAGGCGGATAGCACTGAAGCTTTCTTT
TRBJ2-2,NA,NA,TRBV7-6,CASSYQVGELFF,TGTGCCAGCAGCTACCAGGTCGGGGAGCTGTTTTTT
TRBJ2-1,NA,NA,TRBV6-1,CASSPVPFGNEQFF,TGTGCCAGCAGTCCCGTCCCGTTCGGCAATGAGCAGTTCTTC
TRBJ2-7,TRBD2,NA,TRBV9,CASSVAATSGEQYF,TGTGCCAGCAGCGTAGCCGCGACTAGCGGCGAGCAGTACTTC
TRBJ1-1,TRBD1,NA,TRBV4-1,CASSYRGGTEAFF,TGCGCCAGCAGCTACAGGGGCGGCACTGAAGCTTTCTTT
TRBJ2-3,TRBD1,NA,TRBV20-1,CSATDRVRTDTQYF,TGCAGTGCTACCGACAGGGTGAGGACAGATACGCAGTATTTT
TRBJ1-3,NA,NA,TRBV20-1,CSARDPSRDADTIYF,TGCAGTGCTAGAGATCCTTCCCGGGACGCGGACACCATATATTTT
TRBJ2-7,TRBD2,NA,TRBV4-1,CASSQGEGPTYEQYF,TGCGCCAGCAGCCAAGGGGAGGGGCCCACCTACGAGCAGTACTTC
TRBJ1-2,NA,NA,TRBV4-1,CASSQARDSGVLGGYTF,TGCGCCAGCAGCCAGGCCAGGGATTCAGGGGTACTGGGGGGCTACACCTTC
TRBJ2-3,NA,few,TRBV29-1,CSVEDAGSTSTDTQYF,TGCAGCGTTGAGGACGCCGGGAGTACCAGCACAGATACGCAGTATTTT
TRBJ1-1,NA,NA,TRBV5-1,CASSSGPMNTEAFF,TGCGCCAGCAGCTCCGGGCCAATGAACACTGAAGCTTTCTTT
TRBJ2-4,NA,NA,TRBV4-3,CASSLGMGLRNIQYF,TGCGCCAGCAGCCTCGGAATGGGACTGAGAAACATTCAGTACTTC
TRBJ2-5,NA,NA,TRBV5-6,CASSAQGKETQYF,TGTGCCAGCAGCGCACAGGGTAAAGAGACCCAGTACTTC
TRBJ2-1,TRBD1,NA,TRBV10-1,CASSEWTGGNEQFF,TGCGCCAGCAGTGAGTGGACAGGGGGCAATGAGCAGTTCTTC
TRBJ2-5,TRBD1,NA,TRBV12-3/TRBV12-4,CASSHPGQQETQYF,TGTGCCAGCAGTCATCCGGGACAGCAAGAGACCCAGTACTTC
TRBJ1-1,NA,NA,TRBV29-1,CSVRTENTEAFF,TGCAGCGTTAGGACCGAGAACACTGAAGCTTTCTTT
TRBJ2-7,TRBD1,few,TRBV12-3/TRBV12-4,CASYETGEDEQYF,TGTGCCAGCTACGAGACAGGGGAAGACGAGCAGTACTTC
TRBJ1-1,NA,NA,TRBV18,CASSPLGTRWGAEALF,TGTGCCAGCTCACCACTGGGCACCCGTTGGGGTGCTGAAGCTTTATTT
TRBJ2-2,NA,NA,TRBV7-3,CASSFNTVTGELFF,TGTGCCAGCAGCTTTAACACGGTCACCGGGGAGCTGTTTTTT
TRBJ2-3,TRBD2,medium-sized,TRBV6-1,CASKGTSGGSTDTQYF,TGTGCCAGCAAAGGGACTAGCGGGGGAAGCACAGATACGCAGTATTTT
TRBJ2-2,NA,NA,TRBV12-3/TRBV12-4,CASSGTGLGTGELFF,TGTGCCAGCAGTGGCACGGGGCTAGGCACCGGGGAGCTGTTTTTT
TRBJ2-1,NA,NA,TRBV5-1,CASRSQVDNEQFF,TGCGCCAGCAGATCACAGGTGGACAATGAGCAGTTCTTC
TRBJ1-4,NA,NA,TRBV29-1,CSVSQGTNEKLFF,TGCAGCGTTTCTCAGGGAACTAATGAAAAACTGTTTTTT
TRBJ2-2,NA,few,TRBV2,CASSEGQLNTGELFF,TGTGCCAGCAGTGAGGGACAACTTAACACCGGGGAGCTGTTTTTT
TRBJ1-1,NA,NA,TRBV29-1,CSVELAADEAFF,TGCAGCGTTGAGCTAGCCGCCGATGAAGCTTTCTTT
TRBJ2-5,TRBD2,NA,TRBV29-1,CSVEAGVGETQYF,TGCAGCGTTGAGGCGGGAGTTGGAGAGACCCAGTACTTC
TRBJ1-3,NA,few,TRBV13,CASSTGLGNTIYF,TGTGCCAGCAGCACAGGGCTGGGAAACACCATATATTTT
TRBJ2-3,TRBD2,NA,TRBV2,CRGLAGVDTQYF,TGTCGGGGGCTAGCGGGAGTCGATACGCAGTATTTT